Included here is one T cell receptor (beta chain) sequence, with context. Its antigen is as yet unknown. Germline CDR1 reads LGHNA; CDR2 reads YSLEER. The V and J ends lost 3 bases and 5 bases respectively, with 16 bases between them. The CDR3 loop spans 15 amino acids. This sample stems from a study of blood T cells in healthy people across ages. Researchers report isolating at least 7 million PBMCs per sample. A second PCR of about 7 to 11 cycles used a sample-barcoded 5' primer and a J-beta primer mix. Via MiXCR, TCRdb re-called the 5' RACE reads, giving one row per CDR3 protein. The data hold about 1.4 million distinct CDR3 sequences, with roughly 64% observed a single time. Study-level findings and limits: Diversity estimates drawn from one million T cells were deemed underestimates.

This receptor was identified in a man aged 18 to 29 in good health. Sequenced material: blood. V gene TRBV4-3 combines with J gene TRBJ1-1; D is perhaps TRBD1 (5 bases). The CDR3 nucleotides read TGCGCCAGCAGCCACCCGGGGGGGGTGAGGACTGAAGCTTTCTTT. Its protein is CASSHPGGVRTEAFF.